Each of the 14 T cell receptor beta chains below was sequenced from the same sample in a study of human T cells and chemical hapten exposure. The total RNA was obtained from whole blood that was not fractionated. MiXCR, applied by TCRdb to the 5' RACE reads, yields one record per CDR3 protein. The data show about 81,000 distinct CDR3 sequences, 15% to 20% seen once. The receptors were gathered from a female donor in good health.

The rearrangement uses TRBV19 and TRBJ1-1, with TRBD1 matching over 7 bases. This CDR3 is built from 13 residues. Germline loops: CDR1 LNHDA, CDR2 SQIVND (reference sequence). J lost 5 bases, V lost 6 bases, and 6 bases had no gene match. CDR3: CASRGEGATEAFF. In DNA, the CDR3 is TGTGCCAGTAGAGGAGAGGGGGCGACTGAAGCTTTCTTT. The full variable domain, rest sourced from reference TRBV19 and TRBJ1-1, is DGGITQSPKYLFRKEGQNVTLSCEQNLNHDAMYWYRQDPGQGLRLIYYSQIVNDFQKGDIAEGYSVSREKKESFPLTVTSAQKNPTAFYLCASRGEGATEAFFGQGTRLTVV.

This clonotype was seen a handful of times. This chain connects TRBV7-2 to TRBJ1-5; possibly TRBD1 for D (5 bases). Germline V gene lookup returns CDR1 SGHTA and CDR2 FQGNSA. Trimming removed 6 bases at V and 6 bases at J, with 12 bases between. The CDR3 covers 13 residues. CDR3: CASRQQAGQPQHF. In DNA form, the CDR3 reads TGTGCCAGCAGACAACAGGCGGGTCAGCCCCAGCATTTT.

In DNA form, the CDR3 reads TGCGCCAGCAGCTTGGATGGTACAGCCAATGAAGCTTTCTTT. Translated, it gives CASSLDGTANEAFF. The chain carries TRBV5-1 and TRBJ1-1, with unresolved D. The CDR3 totals 14 residues. Germline loops: CDR1 SGHRS, CDR2 YFSETQ. Deletions cut 0 bases from V and 7 bases from J, with 13 bases between.

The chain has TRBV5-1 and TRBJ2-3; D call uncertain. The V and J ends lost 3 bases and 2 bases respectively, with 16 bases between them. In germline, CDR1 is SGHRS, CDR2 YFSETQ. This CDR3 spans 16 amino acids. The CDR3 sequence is CASSSSIRSVTDTQYF. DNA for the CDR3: TGCGCCAGCAGCTCCTCCATAAGATCAGTCACAGATACGCAGTATTTT.

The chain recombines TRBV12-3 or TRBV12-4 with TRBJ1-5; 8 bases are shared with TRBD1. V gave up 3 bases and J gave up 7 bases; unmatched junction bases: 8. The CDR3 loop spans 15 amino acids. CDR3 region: CASSFYSGGGQPQHF. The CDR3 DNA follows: TGTGCCAGCAGTTTCTATTCAGGGGGCGGGCAGCCCCAGCATTTT.

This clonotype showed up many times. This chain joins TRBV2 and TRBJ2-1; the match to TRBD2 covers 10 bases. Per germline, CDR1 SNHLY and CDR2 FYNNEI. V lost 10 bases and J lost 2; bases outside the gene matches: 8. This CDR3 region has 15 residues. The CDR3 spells CATASGSLTYNEQFF. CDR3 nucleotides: TGTGCCACAGCTAGCGGGAGTCTTACCTACAATGAGCAGTTCTTC.

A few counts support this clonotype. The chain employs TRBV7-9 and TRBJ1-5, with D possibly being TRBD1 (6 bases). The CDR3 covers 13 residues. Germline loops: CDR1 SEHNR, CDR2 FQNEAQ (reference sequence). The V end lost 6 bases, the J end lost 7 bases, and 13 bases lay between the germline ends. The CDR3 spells CASSSQGEQPQHF. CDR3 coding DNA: TGTGCCAGCAGTTCACAGGGTGAACAGCCCCAGCATTTT.

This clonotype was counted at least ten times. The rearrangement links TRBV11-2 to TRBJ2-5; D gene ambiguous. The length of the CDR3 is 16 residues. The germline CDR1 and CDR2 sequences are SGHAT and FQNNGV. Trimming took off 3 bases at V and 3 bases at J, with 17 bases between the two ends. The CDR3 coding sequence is TGTGCCAGCAGCTTGCGCGCTCAACAACCCGAAGAGACCCAGTACTTC. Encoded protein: CASSLRAQQPEETQYF.

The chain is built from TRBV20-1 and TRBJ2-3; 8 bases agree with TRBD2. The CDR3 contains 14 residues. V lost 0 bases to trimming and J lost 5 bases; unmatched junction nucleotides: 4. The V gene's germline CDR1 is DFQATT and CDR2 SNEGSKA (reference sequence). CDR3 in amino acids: CSARDRGGVDTQYF. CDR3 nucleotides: TGCAGTGCTAGAGATCGGGGGGGCGTAGATACGCAGTATTTT.

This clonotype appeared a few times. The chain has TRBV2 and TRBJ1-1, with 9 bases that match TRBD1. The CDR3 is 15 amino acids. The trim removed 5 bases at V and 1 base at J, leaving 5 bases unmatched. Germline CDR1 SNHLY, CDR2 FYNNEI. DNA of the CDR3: TGTGCCAGCAGTTCGGGACAGGGAGCGAACACTGAAGCTTTCTTT. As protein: CASSSGQGANTEAFF.

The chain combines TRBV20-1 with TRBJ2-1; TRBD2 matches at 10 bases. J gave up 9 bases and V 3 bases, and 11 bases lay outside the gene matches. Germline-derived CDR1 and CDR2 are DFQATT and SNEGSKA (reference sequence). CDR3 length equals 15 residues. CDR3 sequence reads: CSASLSSGGESEQFF. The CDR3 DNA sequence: TGCAGTGCTAGTCTCTCTAGCGGGGGCGAATCTGAGCAGTTCTTC.

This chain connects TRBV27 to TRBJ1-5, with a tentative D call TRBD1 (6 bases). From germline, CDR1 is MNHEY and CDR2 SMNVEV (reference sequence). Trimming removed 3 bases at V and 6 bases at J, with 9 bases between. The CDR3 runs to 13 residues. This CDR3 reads CASSFTGSQPQHF. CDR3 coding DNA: TGTGCCAGCAGTTTCACAGGGAGTCAGCCCCAGCATTTT.

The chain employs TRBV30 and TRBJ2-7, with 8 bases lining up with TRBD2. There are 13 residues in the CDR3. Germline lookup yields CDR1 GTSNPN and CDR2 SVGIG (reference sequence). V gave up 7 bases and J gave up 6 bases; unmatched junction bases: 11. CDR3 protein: CASGREGTAEQYF. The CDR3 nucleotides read TGTGCCTCTGGCCGGGAGGGGACGGCCGAGCAGTACTTC. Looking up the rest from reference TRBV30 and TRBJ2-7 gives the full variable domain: SQTIHQWPATLVQPVGSPLSLECTVEGTSNPNLYWYRQAAGRGLQLLFYSVGIGQISSEVPQNLSASRPQDRQFILSSKKLLLSDSGFYLCASGREGTAEQYFGPGTRLTVT.

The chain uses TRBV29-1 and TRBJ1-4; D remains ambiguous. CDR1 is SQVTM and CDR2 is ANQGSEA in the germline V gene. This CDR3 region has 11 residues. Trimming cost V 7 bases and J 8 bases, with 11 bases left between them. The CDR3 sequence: CSAQKDEKLFF. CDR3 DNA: TGCAGCGCCCAAAAGGACGAAAAACTGTTTTTT.